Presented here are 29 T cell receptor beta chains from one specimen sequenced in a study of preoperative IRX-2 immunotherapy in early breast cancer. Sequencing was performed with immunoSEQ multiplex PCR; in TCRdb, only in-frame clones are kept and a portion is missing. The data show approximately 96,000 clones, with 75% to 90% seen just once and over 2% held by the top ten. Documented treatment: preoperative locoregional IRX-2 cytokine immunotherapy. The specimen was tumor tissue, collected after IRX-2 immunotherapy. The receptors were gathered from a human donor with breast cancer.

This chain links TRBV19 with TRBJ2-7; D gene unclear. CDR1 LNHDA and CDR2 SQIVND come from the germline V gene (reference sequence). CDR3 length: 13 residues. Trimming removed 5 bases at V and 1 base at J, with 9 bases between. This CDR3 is CASSPEYSYEQYF. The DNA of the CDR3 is TGTGCCAGTAGTCCGGAATATTCCTACGAGCAGTACTTC. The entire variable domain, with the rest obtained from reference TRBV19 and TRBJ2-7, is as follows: DGGITQSPKYLFRKEGQNVTLSCEQNLNHDAMYWYRQDPGQGLRLIYYSQIVNDFQKGDIAEGYSVSREKKESFPLTVTSAQKNPTAFYLCASSPEYSYEQYFGPGTRLTVT.

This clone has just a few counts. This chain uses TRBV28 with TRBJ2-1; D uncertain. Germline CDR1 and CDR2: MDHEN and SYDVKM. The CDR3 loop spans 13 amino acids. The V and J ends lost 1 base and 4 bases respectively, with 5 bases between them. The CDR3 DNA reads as TGTGCCAGCAGTTTATCCCAATACAATGAGCAGTTCTTC. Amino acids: CASSLSQYNEQFF.

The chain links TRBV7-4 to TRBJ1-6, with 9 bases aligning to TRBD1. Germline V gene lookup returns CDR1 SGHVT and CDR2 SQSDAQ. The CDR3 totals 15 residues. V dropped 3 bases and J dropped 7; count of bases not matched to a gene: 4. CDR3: CASSLPGTGNSPLHF. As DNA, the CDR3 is TGTGCCAGCAGCTTGCCGGGGACAGGGAATTCACCCCTCCACTTT.

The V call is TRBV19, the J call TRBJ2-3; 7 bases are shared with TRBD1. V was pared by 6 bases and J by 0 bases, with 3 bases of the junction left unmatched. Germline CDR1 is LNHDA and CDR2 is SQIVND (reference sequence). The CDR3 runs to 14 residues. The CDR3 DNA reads TGTGCCAGTAGGGGGGACAGAAGCACAGATACGCAGTATTTT. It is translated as CASRGDRSTDTQYF.

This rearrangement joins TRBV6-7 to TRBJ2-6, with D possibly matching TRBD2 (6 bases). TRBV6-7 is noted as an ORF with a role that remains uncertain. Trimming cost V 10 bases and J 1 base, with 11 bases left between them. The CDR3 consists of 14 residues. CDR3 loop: CATLRESGANVLTF. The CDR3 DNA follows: TGTGCCACATTACGGGAGTCTGGGGCCAACGTCCTGACTTTC.

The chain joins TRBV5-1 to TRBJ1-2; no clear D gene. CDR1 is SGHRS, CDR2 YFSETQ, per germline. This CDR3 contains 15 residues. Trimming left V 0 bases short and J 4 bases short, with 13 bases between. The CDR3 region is CASSLAVSELYGYTF. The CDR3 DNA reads TGCGCCAGCAGCTTGGCCGTATCAGAACTCTATGGCTACACCTTC.

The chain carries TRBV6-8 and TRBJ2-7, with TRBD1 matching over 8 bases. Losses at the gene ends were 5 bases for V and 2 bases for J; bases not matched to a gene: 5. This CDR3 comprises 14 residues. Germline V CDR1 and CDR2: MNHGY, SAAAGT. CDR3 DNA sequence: TGTGCCAGCAGTGGACAGGGTATCACCTACGAGCAGTACTTC. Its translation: CASSGQGITYEQYF.

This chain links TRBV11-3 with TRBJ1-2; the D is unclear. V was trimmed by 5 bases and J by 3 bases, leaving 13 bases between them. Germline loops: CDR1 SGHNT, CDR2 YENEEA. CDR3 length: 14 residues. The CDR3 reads CASSRLGLHYGYTF. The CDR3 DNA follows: TGTGCCAGCAGCCGTCTTGGACTTCACTATGGCTACACCTTC. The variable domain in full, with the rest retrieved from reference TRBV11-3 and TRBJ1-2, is EAGVVQSPRYKIIEKKQPVAFWCNPISGHNTLYWYLQNLGQGPELLIRYENEEAVDDSQLPKDRFSAERLKGVDSTLKIQPAELGDSAVYLCASSRLGLHYGYTFGSGTRLTVV.

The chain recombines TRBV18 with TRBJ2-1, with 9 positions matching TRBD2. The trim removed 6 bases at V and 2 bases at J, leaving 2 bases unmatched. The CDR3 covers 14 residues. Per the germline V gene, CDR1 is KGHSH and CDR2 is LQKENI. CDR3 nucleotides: TGTGCCAGCTCCCTAGCGGGGACCTACAATGAGCAGTTCTTC. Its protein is CASSLAGTYNEQFF.

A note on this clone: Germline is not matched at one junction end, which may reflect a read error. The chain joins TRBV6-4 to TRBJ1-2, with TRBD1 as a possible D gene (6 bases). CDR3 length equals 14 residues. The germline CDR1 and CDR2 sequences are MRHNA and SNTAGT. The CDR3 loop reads CAISEQGPAYGYTF. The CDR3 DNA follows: TGTGCCATCAGTGAGCAGGGGCCCGCCTATGGCTACACCTTC.

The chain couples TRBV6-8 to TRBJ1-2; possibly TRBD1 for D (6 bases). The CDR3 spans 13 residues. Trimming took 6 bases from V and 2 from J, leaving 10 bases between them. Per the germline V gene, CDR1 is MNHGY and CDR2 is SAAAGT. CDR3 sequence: CASSRDTNYGYTF. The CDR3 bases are TGTGCCAGCAGCCGGGACACCAACTATGGCTACACCTTC.

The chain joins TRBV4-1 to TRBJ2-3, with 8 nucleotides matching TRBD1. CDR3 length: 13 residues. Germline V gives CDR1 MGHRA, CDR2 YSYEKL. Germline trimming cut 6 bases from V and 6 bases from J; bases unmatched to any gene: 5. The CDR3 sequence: CASSRQGPDTQYF. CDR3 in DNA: TGCGCCAGCAGTCGACAGGGGCCGGATACGCAGTATTTT.

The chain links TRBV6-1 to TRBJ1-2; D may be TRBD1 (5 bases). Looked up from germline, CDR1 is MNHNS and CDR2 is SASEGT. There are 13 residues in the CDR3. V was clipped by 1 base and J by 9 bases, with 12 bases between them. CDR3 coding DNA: TGTGCCAGCAGTGAAGTGATTACGGACAGCTACACCTTC. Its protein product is CASSEVITDSYTF.

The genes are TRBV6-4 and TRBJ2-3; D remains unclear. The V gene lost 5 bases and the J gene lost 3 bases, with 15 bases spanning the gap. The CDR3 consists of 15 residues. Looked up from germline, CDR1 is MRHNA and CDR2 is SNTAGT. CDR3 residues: CASSYDFEATDTQYF. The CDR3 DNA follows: TGTGCCAGCAGTTACGACTTCGAAGCAACAGATACGCAGTATTTT.

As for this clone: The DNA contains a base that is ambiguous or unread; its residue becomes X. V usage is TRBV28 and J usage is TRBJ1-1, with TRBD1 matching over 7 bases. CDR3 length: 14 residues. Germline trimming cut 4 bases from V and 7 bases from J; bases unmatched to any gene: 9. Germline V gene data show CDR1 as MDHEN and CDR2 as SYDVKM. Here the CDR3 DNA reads TGTGCCAGCAGTTATGGAGGGGGCGGGSTTGAAGCTTTCTTT. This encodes CASSYGGGGXEAFF.

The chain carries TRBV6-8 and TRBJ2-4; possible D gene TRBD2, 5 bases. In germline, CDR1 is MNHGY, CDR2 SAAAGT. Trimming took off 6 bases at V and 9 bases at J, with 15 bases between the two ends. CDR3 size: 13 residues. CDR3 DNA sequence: TGTGCCAGCAGCGGCCTAAGTGAGGGCATTCAGTACTTC. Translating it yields CASSGLSEGIQYF.

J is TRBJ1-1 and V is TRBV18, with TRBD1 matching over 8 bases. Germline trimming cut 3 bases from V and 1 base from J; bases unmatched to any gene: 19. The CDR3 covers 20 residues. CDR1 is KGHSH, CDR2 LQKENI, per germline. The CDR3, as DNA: TGTGCCAGCTCACCCTATGTGACGGGACAGGTTACCTTTACGAACACTGAAGCTTTCTTT. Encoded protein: CASSPYVTGQVTFTNTEAFF. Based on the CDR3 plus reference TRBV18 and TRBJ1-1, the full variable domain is NAGVMQNPRHLVRRRGQEARLRCSPMKGHSHVYWYRQLPEEGLKFMVYLQKENIIDESGMPKERFSAEFPKEGPSILRIQQVVRGDSAAYFCASSPYVTGQVTFTNTEAFFGQGTRLTVV.

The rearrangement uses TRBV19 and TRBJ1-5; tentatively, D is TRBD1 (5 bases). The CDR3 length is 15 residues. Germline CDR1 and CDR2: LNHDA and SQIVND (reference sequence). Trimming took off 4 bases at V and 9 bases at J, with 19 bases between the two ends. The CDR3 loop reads CASSTQQEGVRPQHF. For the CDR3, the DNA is TGTGCCAGTAGTACCCAACAGGAGGGTGTGAGGCCCCAGCATTTT.

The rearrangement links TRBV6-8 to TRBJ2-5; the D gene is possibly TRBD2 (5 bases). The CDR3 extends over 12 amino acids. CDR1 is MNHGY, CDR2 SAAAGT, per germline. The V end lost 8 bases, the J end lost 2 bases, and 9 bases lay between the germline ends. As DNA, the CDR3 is TGTGCCAGCGGGAGAGGTCAAGAGACCCAGTACTTC. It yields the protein CASGRGQETQYF.

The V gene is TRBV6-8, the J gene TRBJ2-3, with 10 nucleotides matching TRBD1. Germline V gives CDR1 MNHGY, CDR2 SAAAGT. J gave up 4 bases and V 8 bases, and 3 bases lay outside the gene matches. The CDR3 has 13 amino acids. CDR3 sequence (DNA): TGTGCCAGCCGGGACAGGGGAGCAGATACGCAGTATTTT. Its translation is CASRDRGADTQYF.

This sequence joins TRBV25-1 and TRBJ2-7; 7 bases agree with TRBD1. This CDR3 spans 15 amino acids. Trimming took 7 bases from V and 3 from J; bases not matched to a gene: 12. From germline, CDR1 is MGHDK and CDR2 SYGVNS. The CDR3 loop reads CASTLGEGQSYEQYF. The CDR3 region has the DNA TGTGCCAGCACCTTAGGCGAGGGACAGAGCTACGAGCAGTACTTC.

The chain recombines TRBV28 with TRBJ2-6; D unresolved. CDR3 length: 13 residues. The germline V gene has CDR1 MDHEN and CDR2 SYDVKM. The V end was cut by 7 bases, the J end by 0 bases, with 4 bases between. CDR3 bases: TGTGCCAGCATTGACTCTGGGGCCAACGTCCTGACTTTC. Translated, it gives CASIDSGANVLTF.

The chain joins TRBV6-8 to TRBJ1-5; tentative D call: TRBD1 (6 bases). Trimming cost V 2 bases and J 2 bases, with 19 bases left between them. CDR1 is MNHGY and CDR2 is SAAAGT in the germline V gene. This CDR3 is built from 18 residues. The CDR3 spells CASSYGPNRAVGNQPQHF. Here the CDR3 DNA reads TGTGCCAGCAGTTACGGCCCCAACAGGGCTGTTGGCAATCAGCCCCAGCATTTT.

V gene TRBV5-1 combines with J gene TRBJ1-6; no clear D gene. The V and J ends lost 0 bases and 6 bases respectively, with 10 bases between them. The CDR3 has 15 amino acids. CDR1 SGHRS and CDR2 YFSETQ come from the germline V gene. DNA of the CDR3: TGCGCCAGCAGCTTGGTTTCAGGTTCTAATTCACCCCTCCACTTT. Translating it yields CASSLVSGSNSPLHF.

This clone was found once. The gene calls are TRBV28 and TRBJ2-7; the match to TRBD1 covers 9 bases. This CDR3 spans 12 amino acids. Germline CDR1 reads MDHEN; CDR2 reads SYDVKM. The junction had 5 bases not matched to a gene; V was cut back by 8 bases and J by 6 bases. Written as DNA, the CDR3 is TGTGCCAGCGTAACAGGGGGCCGCGAGCAGTACTTC. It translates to CASVTGGREQYF.

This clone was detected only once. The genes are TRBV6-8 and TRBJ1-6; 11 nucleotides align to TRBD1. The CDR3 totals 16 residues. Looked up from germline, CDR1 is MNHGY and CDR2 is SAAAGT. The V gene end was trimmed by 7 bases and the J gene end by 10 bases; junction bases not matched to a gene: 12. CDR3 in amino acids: CASNPGTGGNYSPLHF. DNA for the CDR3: TGTGCCAGCAACCCCGGGACAGGGGGAAATTACTCACCCCTCCACTTT.

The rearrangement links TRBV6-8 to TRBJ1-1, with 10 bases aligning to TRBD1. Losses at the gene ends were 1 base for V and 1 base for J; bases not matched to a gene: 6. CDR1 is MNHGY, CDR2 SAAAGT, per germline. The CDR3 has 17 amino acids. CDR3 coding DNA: TGTGCCAGCAGTTACTTCGGACAGGGGGATTGGAACACTGAAGCTTTCTTT. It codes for CASSYFGQGDWNTEAFF.

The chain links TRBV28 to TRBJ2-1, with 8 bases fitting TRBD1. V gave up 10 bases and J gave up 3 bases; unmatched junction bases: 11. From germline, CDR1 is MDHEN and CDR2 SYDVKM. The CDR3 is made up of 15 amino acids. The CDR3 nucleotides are TGTGCCACCAATTTTCCGGGACAGGTCTACAATGAGCAGTTCTTC. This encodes CATNFPGQVYNEQFF.

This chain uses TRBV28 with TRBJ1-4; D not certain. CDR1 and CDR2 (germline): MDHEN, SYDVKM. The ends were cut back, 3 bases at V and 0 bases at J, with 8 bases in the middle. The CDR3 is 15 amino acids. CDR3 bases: TGTGCCAGCAGTTTTCCCATCGCAACTAATGAAAAACTGTTTTTT. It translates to CASSFPIATNEKLFF.